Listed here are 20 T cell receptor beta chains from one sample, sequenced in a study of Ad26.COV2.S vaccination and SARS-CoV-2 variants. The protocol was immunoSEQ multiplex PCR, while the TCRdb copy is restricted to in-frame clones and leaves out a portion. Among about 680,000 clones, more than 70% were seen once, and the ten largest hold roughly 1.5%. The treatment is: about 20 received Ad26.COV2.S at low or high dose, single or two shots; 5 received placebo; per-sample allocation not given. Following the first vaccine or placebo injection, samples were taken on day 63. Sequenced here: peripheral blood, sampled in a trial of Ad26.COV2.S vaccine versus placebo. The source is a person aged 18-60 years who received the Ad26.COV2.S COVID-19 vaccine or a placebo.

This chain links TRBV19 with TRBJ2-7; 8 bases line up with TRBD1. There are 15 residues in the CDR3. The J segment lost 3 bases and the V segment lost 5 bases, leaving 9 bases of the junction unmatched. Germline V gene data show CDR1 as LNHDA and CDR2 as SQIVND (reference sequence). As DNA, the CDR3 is TGTGCCAGTAGTCCCGGACAGGGTGAGGGCTACGAGCAGTACTTC. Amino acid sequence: CASSPGQGEGYEQYF.

This chain's CDR3 is CVIRSGYEQYF. The CDR3 nucleotides are TGTGTCATTAGGTCAGGGTACGAGCAGTACTTC. The chain couples TRBV30 to TRBJ2-7, with D maybe TRBD1 (5 bases). The CDR3 is 11 amino acids. Germline-derived CDR1 and CDR2 are GTSNPN and SVGIG (reference sequence).

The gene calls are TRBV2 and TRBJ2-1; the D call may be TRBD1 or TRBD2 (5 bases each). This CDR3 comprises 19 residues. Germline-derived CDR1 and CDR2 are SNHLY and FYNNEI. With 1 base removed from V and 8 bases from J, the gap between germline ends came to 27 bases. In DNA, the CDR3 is TGTGCCAGCAGTGAAGGGGGGTCGAGGCAGACTTATCCTCGGGATGAGCAGTTCTTC. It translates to CASSEGGSRQTYPRDEQFF. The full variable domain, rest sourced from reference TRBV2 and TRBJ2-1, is EPEVTQTPSHQVTQMGQEVILRCVPISNHLYFYWYRQILGQKVEFLVSFYNNEISEKSEIFDDQFSVERPDGSNFTLKIRSTKLEDSAMYFCASSEGGSRQTYPRDEQFFGPGTRLTVL.

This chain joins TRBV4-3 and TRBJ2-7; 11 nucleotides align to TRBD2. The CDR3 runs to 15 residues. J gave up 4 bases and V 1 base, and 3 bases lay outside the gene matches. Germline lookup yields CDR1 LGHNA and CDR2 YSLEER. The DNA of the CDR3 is TGCGCCAGCAGCCAAGCTTCTAGCGGGGGGTACGAGCAGTACTTC. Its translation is CASSQASSGGYEQYF.

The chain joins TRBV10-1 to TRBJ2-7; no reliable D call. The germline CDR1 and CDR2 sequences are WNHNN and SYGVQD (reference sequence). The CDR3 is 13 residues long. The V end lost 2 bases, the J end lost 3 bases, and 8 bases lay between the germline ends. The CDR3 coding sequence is TGCGCCAGCAGTGAGACGATCGACTACGAGCAGTACTTC. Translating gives CASSETIDYEQYF.

The CDR3 DNA reads as TGTGCCAGCAGCCCCCAGGACAACACCGGGGAGCTGTTTTTT. It encodes CASSPQDNTGELFF. The V call is TRBV7-3, the J call TRBJ2-2; D not resolved. There are 14 residues in the CDR3. In germline, CDR1 is SGHTA, CDR2 FQGTGA. Trimming removed 5 bases from V and 2 bases from J, with 9 bases in between. Supplemented by reference TRBV7-3 and TRBJ2-2, the full variable domain reads GAGVSQTPSNKVTEKGKYVELRCDPISGHTALYWYRQSLGQGPEFLIYFQGTGAADDSGLPNDRFFAVRPEGSVSTLKIQRTERGDSAVYLCASSPQDNTGELFFGEGSRLTVL.

CDR3 in amino acids: CASWGVGTEAFF. CDR3 DNA sequence: TGTGCCAGCTGGGGAGTGGGCACTGAAGCTTTCTTT. V and J are TRBV18 and TRBJ1-1, with D uncertain. This CDR3 is built from 12 residues. Deletions cut 7 bases from V and 4 bases from J, with 10 bases between. Per germline, CDR1 KGHSH and CDR2 LQKENI.

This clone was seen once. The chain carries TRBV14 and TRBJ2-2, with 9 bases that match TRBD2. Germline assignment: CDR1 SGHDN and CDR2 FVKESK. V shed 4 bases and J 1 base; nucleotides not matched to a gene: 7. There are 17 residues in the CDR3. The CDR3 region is CASSPRGTSWNTGELFF. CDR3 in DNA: TGTGCCAGCAGCCCCCGCGGGACTAGCTGGAACACCGGGGAGCTGTTTTTT.

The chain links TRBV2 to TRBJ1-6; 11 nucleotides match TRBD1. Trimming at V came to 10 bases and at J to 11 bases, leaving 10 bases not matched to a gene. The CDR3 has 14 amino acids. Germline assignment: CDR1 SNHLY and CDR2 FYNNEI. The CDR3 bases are TGTGCCACCCAGGGGGACAGGGGGGGTCCACCCCTCCACTTT. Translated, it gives CATQGDRGGPPLHF. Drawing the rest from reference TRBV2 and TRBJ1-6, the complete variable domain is EPEVTQTPSHQVTQMGQEVILRCVPISNHLYFYWYRQILGQKVEFLVSFYNNEISEKSEIFDDQFSVERPDGSNFTLKIRSTKLEDSAMYFCATQGDRGGPPLHFGNGTRLTVT.

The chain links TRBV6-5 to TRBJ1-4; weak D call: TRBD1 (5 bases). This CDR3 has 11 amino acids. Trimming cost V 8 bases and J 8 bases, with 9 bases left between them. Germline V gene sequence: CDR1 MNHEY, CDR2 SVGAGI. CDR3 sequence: CASSKGEKLFF. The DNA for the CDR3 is TGTGCCAGCTCTAAGGGGGAAAAACTGTTTTTT.

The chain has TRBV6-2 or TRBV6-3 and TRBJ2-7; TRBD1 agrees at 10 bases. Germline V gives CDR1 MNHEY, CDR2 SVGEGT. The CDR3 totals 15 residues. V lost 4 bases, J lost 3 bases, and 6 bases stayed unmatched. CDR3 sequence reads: CASSSPGQGLYEQYF. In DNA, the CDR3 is TGTGCCAGCAGTTCCCCGGGACAGGGGCTCTACGAGCAGTACTTC.

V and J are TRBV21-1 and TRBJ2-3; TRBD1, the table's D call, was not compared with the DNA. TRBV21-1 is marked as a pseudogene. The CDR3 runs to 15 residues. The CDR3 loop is CASKGHPLQRGTQYF. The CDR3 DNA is TGTGCCAGCAAGGGACACCCTCTTCAAAGAGGTACGCAGTATTTT.

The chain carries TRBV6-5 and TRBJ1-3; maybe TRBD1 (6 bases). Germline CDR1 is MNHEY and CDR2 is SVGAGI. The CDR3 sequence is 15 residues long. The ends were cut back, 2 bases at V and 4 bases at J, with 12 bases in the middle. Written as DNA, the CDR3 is TGTGCCAGCAGTTACGGGGGCTTTGAGGGAAACACCATATATTTT. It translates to CASSYGGFEGNTIYF.

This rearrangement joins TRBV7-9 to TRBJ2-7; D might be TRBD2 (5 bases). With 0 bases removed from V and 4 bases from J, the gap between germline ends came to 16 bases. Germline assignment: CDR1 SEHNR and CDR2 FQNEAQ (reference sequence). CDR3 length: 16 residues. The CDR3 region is CASSLAPFGVRYEQYF. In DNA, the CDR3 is TGTGCCAGCAGCTTAGCGCCGTTCGGGGTTCGGTACGAGCAGTACTTC.

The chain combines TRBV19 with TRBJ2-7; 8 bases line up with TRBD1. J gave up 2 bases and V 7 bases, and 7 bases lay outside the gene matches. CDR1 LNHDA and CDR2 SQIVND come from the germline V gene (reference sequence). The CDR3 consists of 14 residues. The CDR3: CASKTQDRAYEQYF. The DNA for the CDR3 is TGTGCCAGTAAAACCCAGGACAGGGCCTACGAGCAGTACTTC. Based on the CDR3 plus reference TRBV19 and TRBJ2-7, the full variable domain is DGGITQSPKYLFRKEGQNVTLSCEQNLNHDAMYWYRQDPGQGLRLIYYSQIVNDFQKGDIAEGYSVSREKKESFPLTVTSAQKNPTAFYLCASKTQDRAYEQYFGPGTRLTVT.

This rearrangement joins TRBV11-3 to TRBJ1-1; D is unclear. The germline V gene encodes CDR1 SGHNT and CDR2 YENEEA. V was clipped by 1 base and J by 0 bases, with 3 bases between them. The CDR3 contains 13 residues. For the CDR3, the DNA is TGTGCCAGCAGCTTAGGGCTGAACACTGAAGCTTTCTTT. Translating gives CASSLGLNTEAFF.

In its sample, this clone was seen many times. The CDR3 region has the DNA TGTGCCAGTAGTATGGGGACAGGGGGGTGGAATGAGCAGTTCTTC. This encodes CASSMGTGGWNEQFF. J is TRBJ2-1 and V is TRBV19; 11 nucleotides match TRBD1. Per the germline V gene, CDR1 is LNHDA and CDR2 is SQIVND (reference sequence). CDR3 size: 15 residues. Germline trimming cut 3 bases from V and 7 bases from J; bases unmatched to any gene: 5.

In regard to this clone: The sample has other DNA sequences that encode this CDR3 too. This CDR3 reads CASSLGGGAGETQYF. CDR3 sequence (DNA): TGCGCCAGCAGCTTGGGCGGGGGGGCTGGCGAGACCCAGTACTTC. V usage is TRBV5-1 and J usage is TRBJ2-5; the match to TRBD2 covers 9 bases. V lost 0 bases to trimming and J lost 5 bases; unmatched junction nucleotides: 5. The CDR3 spans 15 residues. Germline loops: CDR1 SGHRS, CDR2 YFSETQ.

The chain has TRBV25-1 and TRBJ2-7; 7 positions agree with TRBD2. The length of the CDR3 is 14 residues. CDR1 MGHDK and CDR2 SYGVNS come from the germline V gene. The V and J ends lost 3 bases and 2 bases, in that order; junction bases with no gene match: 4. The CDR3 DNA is TGTGCCAGCAGTGATCCCGGGGGGACCTACGAGCAGTACTTC. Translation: CASSDPGGTYEQYF.

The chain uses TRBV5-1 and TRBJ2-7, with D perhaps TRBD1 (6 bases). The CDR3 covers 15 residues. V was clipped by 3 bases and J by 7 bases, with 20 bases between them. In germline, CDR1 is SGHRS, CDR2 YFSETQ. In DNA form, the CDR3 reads TGCGCCAGCAGCTCCGCTGACAGGTTCCTCGGGGAGCAGTACTTC. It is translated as CASSSADRFLGEQYF.